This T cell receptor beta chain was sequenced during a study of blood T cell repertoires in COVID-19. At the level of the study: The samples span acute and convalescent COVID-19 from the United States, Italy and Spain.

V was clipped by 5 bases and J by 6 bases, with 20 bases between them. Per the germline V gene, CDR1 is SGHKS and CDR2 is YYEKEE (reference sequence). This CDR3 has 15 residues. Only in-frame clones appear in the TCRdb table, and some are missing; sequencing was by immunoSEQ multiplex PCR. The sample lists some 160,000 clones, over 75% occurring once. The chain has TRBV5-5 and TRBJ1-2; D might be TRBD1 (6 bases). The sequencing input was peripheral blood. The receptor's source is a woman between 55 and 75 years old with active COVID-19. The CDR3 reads CASSLSTAGGDGYTF. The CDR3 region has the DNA TGTGCCAGCAGTTTATCCACTGCGGGGGGCGATGGCTACACCTTC.